A single sample is the source of the 31 T cell receptor beta chains below, sequenced in a study of blood T cells in healthy people across ages. The authors ran a second PCR of 7 to 11 cycles using a sample-barcoded 5' primer and a J-beta primer mix. MiXCR, run by TCRdb on the 5' RACE reads, gives a single entry per CDR3 protein. Of about 1 million distinct CDR3 sequences in the sample, 45% are singletons; the top ten hold approximately 17%. Sample: blood. These TCRs come from an older woman in good health.

A note on this clonotype: At one of its ends the junction is not consistent with the germline gene, which may arise from a read error. This chain uses TRBV20-1 with TRBJ2-5; no reliable D call. Per germline, CDR1 DFQATT and CDR2 SNEGSKA (reference sequence). This CDR3 region has 12 residues. This chain's CDR3 is CSARDFQEAQYF. CDR3 coding DNA: TGCAGTGCTAGAGATTTTCAAGAGGCCCAGTACTTC.

The V and J genes are TRBV27 and TRBJ2-7; maybe TRBD1 (6 bases). The V end lost 2 bases, the J end lost 3 bases, and 11 bases lay between the germline ends. The length of the CDR3 is 14 residues. Germline CDR1 and CDR2: MNHEY and SMNVEV (reference sequence). For the CDR3, the DNA is TGTGCCAGCAGTTTAGGACAGAAAGGCTACGAGCAGTACTTC. It codes for CASSLGQKGYEQYF.

In this sample, this clonotype turned up a few times. The chain couples TRBV12-3 or TRBV12-4 to TRBJ1-1; 8 bases agree with TRBD1. The CDR3 covers 13 residues. The V gene end was trimmed by 3 bases and the J gene end by 3 bases; junction bases not matched to a gene: 0. Written as DNA, the CDR3 is TGTGCCAGCAGTTTGACAGGGGACACTGAAGCTTTCTTT. Translated: CASSLTGDTEAFF.

This clonotype occurred many times. CDR3 in amino acids: CASSFGGSTLGYTF. CDR3 DNA sequence: TGTGCCAGCAGCTTTGGGGGGTCAACCCTCGGCTACACCTTC. The J gene is TRBJ1-2, the V gene TRBV7-2, with a tentative D call TRBD1 (5 bases). This CDR3 is built from 14 residues. Germline assignment: CDR1 SGHTA and CDR2 FQGNSA. Trimming stripped 3 bases from V and 8 bases from J, with 16 bases between.

This rearrangement joins TRBV5-6 to TRBJ2-3, with 14 positions matching TRBD2. This CDR3 spans 19 amino acids. V lost 3 bases and J lost 6; bases outside the gene matches: 15. The germline V gene encodes CDR1 SGHDT and CDR2 YYEEEE. The CDR3 nucleotides are TGTGCCAGCAGCTCAGAAGGACTAGCGGGAGGCTGGAGAGGGGATACGCAGTATTTT. Amino acids: CASSSEGLAGGWRGDTQYF.

This clonotype was counted a few times. The chain employs TRBV5-6 and TRBJ2-3; no definite D call. The CDR3 is 15 amino acids. V lost 1 base to trimming and J lost 0 bases, with 9 bases between them. The germline V gene has CDR1 SGHDT and CDR2 YYEEEE. Here the CDR3 DNA reads TGTGCCAGCAGCTTGAAAAGGTTTAGCACAGATACGCAGTATTTT. It specifies CASSLKRFSTDTQYF.

The chain uses TRBV24-1 and TRBJ2-3; D is uncertain. Germline assignment: CDR1 KGHDR and CDR2 SFDVKD. CDR3 length: 12 amino acids. V was trimmed by 1 base and J by 8 bases, leaving 6 bases between them. CDR3 in amino acids: CATSDLMGTQYF. Written as DNA, the CDR3 is TGTGCCACCAGTGATTTAATGGGTACGCAGTATTTT.

This clonotype appeared a few times. The rearrangement joins TRBV10-3 to TRBJ2-5; weak D call: TRBD2 (5 bases). This CDR3 spans 12 amino acids. Germline V lookup: CDR1 ENHRY, CDR2 SYGVKD. V gave up 10 bases and J gave up 4 bases, with 13 bases separating them. In DNA, the CDR3 is TGTGCCACAGAGGGCGTGGGAGAGACCCAGTACTTC. Amino acid sequence: CATEGVGETQYF.

The chain combines TRBV5-1 with TRBJ2-5; 7 bases line up with TRBD2. The CDR3 consists of 16 residues. In germline, CDR1 is SGHRS, CDR2 YFSETQ. After removal of 3 bases from V and 5 bases from J, the junction contained 13 bases not matched to a gene. Here the CDR3 DNA reads TGCGCCAGCAGCTCCGGACTAGTTATGATGTCGGAGACCCAGTACTTC. Amino acids: CASSSGLVMMSETQYF.

The chain employs TRBV5-6 and TRBJ2-1; 7 nucleotides line up with TRBD2. The CDR3 sequence is 16 residues long. Looked up from germline, CDR1 is SGHDT and CDR2 is YYEEEE. V shed 4 bases, J shed 9 bases, and the junction held 16 bases outside the gene matches. The CDR3 here is CASSNSGGAGVGEQFF. The CDR3 DNA sequence: TGTGCCAGCAGCAACTCGGGTGGGGCGGGAGTGGGTGAGCAGTTCTTC.

Concerning this clonotype: One end of the junction does not line up with germline, which may come from a read error. The chain carries TRBV5-1 and TRBJ2-5, with D possibly called TRBD1 or TRBD2 (7 bases each). The CDR3 runs to 16 residues. Germline V lookup: CDR1 SGHRS, CDR2 YFSETQ. This chain's CDR3 is CTSGRQGASGADEQYF. The DNA of the CDR3 is TGCACCAGCGGGCGACAGGGCGCTAGCGGTGCCGATGAGCAGTACTTC.

V and J are TRBV21-1 and TRBJ2-3; whether TRBD2, the table's D call, matches the DNA was not checked. TRBV21-1 is a pseudogene locus. CDR3 length: 18 amino acids. The CDR3 nucleotides read TGTGCCAGCAGCAAAGCGCGGGGAACGGGAGTATTAACAGATACGCAGTATTTT. Amino acids: CASSKARGTGVLTDTQYF.

This clonotype has only a few counts. V is TRBV20-1 and J is TRBJ2-1; D is possibly TRBD2 (6 bases). Germline V gives CDR1 DFQATT, CDR2 SNEGSKA (reference sequence). Trimming stripped 4 bases from V and 6 bases from J, with 13 bases between. CDR3 length equals 13 residues. The CDR3: CSATRLVGNEQFF. The CDR3 region has the DNA TGCAGTGCTACGCGACTAGTAGGCAATGAGCAGTTCTTC.

The genes are TRBV6-1 and TRBJ1-4, with 9 bases fitting TRBD1. Trimming at V came to 6 bases and at J to 3 bases, leaving 8 bases not matched to a gene. CDR1 is MNHNS, CDR2 SASEGT, per germline. The CDR3 spans 16 residues. The CDR3 DNA follows: TGTGCCAGCAGGGGGGGAACAGGGGGCCCTAATGAAAAACTGTTTTTT. Its protein product is CASRGGTGGPNEKLFF.

This clonotype has a single count. This sequence joins TRBV20-1 and TRBJ2-4; 7 bases are shared with TRBD2. TRBJ2-5 matches the DNA end more closely, so the J call is doubtful. This CDR3 region has 16 residues. Germline assignment: CDR1 DFQATT and CDR2 SNEGSKA (reference sequence). The CDR3 DNA reads as TGCAGTGCTAGAGATCTCCGAAGGACTAGAAAAGAGACCCAGTACTTC. It translates to CSARDLRRTRKETQYF.

This clonotype appeared many times. The chain uses TRBV29-1 and TRBJ2-7; no clear D. This CDR3 has 16 residues. Germline V gives CDR1 SQVTM, CDR2 ANQGSEA. The V and J ends lost 4 bases and 2 bases respectively, with 21 bases between them. The CDR3 nucleotides read TGCAGCGTTGCCGACGGGTTCGAGAATATGCCCTACGAGCAGTACTTC. Translated, it gives CSVADGFENMPYEQYF.

The chain joins TRBV7-8 to TRBJ2-7; 12 bases agree with TRBD2. CDR3 length: 15 residues. Germline loops: CDR1 SGHVS, CDR2 FQNEAQ. V trimming: 5 bases; J trimming: 4 bases; junction bases outside the gene matches: 6. In nucleotides, the CDR3 is TGTGCCAGCAGCCCAGAGCTAGCGGGAGGGTACGAGCAGTACTTC. It codes for CASSPELAGGYEQYF. Complete variable domain (other parts from reference TRBV7-8 and TRBJ2-7): GAGVSQSPRYKVAKRGQDVALRCDPISGHVSLFWYQQALGQGPEFLTYFQNEAQLDKSGLPSDRFFAERPEGSVSTLKIQRTQQEDSAVYLCASSPELAGGYEQYFGPGTRLTVT.

The rearrangement links TRBV12-3 or TRBV12-4 to TRBJ2-1, with 9 bases fitting TRBD2. CDR3 length: 15 amino acids. V shed 5 bases and J 6 bases; nucleotides not matched to a gene: 8. The chain's CDR3 is CASSPQPTSGNEQFF. In DNA, the CDR3 is TGTGCCAGCAGTCCCCAACCGACTAGCGGCAATGAGCAGTTCTTC.

This clonotype was seen a handful of times. The chain recombines TRBV5-1 with TRBJ2-5; 9 bases line up with TRBD2. The tail of the sequence fits TRBJ2-7 better, so the J call may be wrong. Per germline, CDR1 SGHRS and CDR2 YFSETQ. The CDR3 is 17 residues long. This CDR3 reads CASSLTVFSGSNNEQYF. CDR3 sequence (DNA): TGCGCCAGCAGCCTAACGGTGTTTAGCGGGAGTAACAACGAGCAGTACTTC.

There are a few counts of this clonotype. The chain carries TRBV10-3 and TRBJ2-1; D may match TRBD1 or TRBD2 (6 bases each). Germline-derived CDR1 and CDR2 are ENHRY and SYGVKD. The CDR3 is 16 residues long. V lost 9 bases, J lost 6 bases, and 24 bases lay in between. The CDR3 reads CAINHRAGLGGNEQFF. The CDR3 region has the DNA TGTGCCATTAACCACAGGGCTGGTTTGGGGGGCAATGAGCAGTTCTTC.

The chain recombines TRBV5-1 with TRBJ2-3; D is ambiguous. V lost 4 bases, J lost 0 bases, and 9 bases lay in between. CDR1 is SGHRS and CDR2 is YFSETQ in the germline V gene. This CDR3 spans 14 amino acids. The CDR3 spells CASSIDRSTDTQYF. CDR3 DNA sequence: TGCGCCAGCAGCATTGACCGTAGCACAGATACGCAGTATTTT.

The V call is TRBV6-2 or TRBV6-3, the J call TRBJ2-5, with D hard to call. Near its end, the DNA agrees better with TRBJ2-7, so the J call may be wrong. The CDR3 runs to 13 residues. Germline V gene lookup returns CDR1 MNHEY and CDR2 SVGEGT. The CDR3 spells CASSNPQPGEQYF. In nucleotides, the CDR3 is TGTGCCAGCAGTAACCCGCAACCAGGCGAGCAGTACTTC.

The gene calls are TRBV10-3 and TRBJ2-1; TRBD2 matches at 7 bases. V dropped 5 bases and J dropped 7; count of bases not matched to a gene: 2. The CDR3 is 12 amino acids. CDR1 is ENHRY and CDR2 is SYGVKD in the germline V gene. CDR3 loop: CAISMRENEQFF. DNA for the CDR3: TGTGCCATCAGTATGCGGGAGAATGAGCAGTTCTTC.

The genes are TRBV7-9 and TRBJ2-3, with a tentative D call TRBD2 (5 bases). The CDR3 spans 15 residues. The germline V and J ends were trimmed by 1 base and 4 bases, with 12 bases remaining between them. CDR1 is SEHNR, CDR2 FQNEAQ, per germline (reference sequence). The CDR3 DNA follows: TGTGCCAGCAGCTTAGAACGGGATTGGGCAGATACGCAGTATTTT. Its protein product is CASSLERDWADTQYF.

The CDR3 spells CASSFWTGGQDKQFF. The CDR3 coding sequence is TGTGCCAGCAGTTTCTGGACAGGGGGTCAGGATAAGCAGTTCTTC. V and J are TRBV28 and TRBJ2-1; the match to TRBD1 covers 10 bases. This CDR3 spans 15 amino acids. The germline CDR1 and CDR2 sequences are MDHEN and SYDVKM. Germline trimming cut 3 bases from V and 11 bases from J; bases unmatched to any gene: 10.

V is TRBV12-3 or TRBV12-4 and J is TRBJ2-2; 9 bases are shared with TRBD1. V lost 5 bases, J lost 2 bases, and 6 bases stayed unmatched. The CDR3 spans 16 residues. The CDR3 reads CASSPRQGGNTGELFF. CDR3 DNA sequence: TGTGCCAGCAGTCCAAGACAGGGGGGTAACACCGGGGAGCTGTTTTTT.

The rearrangement joins TRBV27 to TRBJ2-7; D not resolved. The DNA end favors TRBJ2-5, so the J call may be wrong. Germline V gene lookup returns CDR1 MNHEY and CDR2 SMNVEV (reference sequence). The length of the CDR3 is 14 residues. The chain's CDR3 is CASSFRSFGETQYF. CDR3 nucleotide sequence: TGTGCCAGCAGTTTTAGAAGTTTCGGAGAGACCCAGTACTTC.

In regard to this clonotype: At one end the junction does not follow the germline gene, possibly because of a read error. The chain combines TRBV27 with TRBJ2-4; 11 bases map to TRBD2. This CDR3 region has 15 residues. Germline V CDR1 and CDR2: MNHEY, SMNVEV (reference sequence). The CDR3 reads CASSPLAGAKNSQYF. In DNA, the CDR3 is TGTGCCAGCAGCCCACTAGCGGGAGCCAAAAACAGTCAGTACTTC.

This clonotype appeared a few times. The gene calls are TRBV20-1 and TRBJ2-1; D may match TRBD1 or TRBD2 (5 bases each). The CDR3 has 10 residues. Deletions cut 3 bases from V and 9 bases from J, with 6 bases between. Germline-derived CDR1 and CDR2 are DFQATT and SNEGSKA (reference sequence). The CDR3 DNA reads TGCAGTGCTAGGGGACCTGAGCAGTTCTTC. Encoded protein: CSARGPEQFF.

The chain uses TRBV7-2 and TRBJ2-1; 11 bases match TRBD2. V was clipped by 3 bases and J by 14 bases; unmatched bases: 12. This CDR3 contains 15 residues. The germline V gene encodes CDR1 SGHTA and CDR2 FQGNSA. CDR3: CASSFGGLAGWEKFF. In DNA form, the CDR3 reads TGTGCCAGCAGCTTCGGAGGACTAGCGGGTTGGGAGAAGTTCTTC.

This chain uses TRBV19 with TRBJ2-4; possibly TRBD1 for D (6 bases). Germline V CDR1 and CDR2: LNHDA, SQIVND (reference sequence). V lost 5 bases and J 2 bases, leaving 10 bases between the germline ends. This CDR3 has 14 amino acids. The CDR3 protein is CASSQQGTKNIQYF. Written as DNA, the CDR3 is TGTGCCAGTAGTCAACAGGGCACCAAAAACATTCAGTACTTC.